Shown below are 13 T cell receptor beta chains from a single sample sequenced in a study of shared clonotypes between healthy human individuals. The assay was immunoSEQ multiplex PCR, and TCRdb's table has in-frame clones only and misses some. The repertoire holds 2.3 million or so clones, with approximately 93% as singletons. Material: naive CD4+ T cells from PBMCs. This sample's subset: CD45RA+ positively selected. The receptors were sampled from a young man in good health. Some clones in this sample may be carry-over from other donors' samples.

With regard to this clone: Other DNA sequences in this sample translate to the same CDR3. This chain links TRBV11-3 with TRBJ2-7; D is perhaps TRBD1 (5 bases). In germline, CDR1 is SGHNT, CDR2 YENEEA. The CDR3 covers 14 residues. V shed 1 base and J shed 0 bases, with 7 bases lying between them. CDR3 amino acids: CASSLGGDSYEQYF. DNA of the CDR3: TGTGCCAGCAGCTTAGGGGGCGACTCCTACGAGCAGTACTTC.

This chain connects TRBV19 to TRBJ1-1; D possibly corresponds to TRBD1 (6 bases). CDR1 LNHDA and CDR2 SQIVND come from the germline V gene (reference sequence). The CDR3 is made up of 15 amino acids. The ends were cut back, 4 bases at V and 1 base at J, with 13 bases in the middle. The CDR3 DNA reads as TGTGCCAGTAGTAGACCCGGGACACAGAACACTGAAGCTTTCTTT. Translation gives CASSRPGTQNTEAFF.

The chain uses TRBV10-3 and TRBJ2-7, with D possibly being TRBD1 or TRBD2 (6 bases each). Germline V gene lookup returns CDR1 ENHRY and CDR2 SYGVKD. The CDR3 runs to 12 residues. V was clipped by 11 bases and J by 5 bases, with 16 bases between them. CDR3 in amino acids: CALGGGGHEQYF. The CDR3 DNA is TGTGCCCTCGGGGGTGGGGGCCACGAGCAGTACTTC.

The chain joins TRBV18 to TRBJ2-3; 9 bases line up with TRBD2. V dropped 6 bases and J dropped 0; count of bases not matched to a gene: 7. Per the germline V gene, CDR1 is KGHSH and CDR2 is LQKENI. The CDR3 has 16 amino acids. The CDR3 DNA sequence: TGTGCCAGCTCCTCTGGCCTAGCGGGGAGCACAGATACGCAGTATTTT. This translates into CASSSGLAGSTDTQYF.

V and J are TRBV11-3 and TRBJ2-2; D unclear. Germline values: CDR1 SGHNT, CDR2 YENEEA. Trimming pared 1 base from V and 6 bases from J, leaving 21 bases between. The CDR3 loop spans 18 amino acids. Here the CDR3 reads CASSLGLKSPRVAGELFF. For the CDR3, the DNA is TGTGCCAGCAGCTTAGGTTTAAAAAGCCCTCGGGTCGCCGGGGAGCTGTTTTTT.

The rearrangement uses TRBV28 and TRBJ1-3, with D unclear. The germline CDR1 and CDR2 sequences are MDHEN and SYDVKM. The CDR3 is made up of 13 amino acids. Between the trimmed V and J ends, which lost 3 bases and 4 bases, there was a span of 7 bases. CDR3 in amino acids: CASSFQYGNTIYF. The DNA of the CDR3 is TGTGCCAGCAGTTTTCAGTACGGAAACACCATATATTTT. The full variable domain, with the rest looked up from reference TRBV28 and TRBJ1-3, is DVKVTQSSRYLVKRTGEKVFLECVQDMDHENMFWYRQDPGLGLRLIYFSYDVKMKEKGDIPEGYSVSREKKERFSLILESASTNQTSMYLCASSFQYGNTIYFGEGSWLTVV.

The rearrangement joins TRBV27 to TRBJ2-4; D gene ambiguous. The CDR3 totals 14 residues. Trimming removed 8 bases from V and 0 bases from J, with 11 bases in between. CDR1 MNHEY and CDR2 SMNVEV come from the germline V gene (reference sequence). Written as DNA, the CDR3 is TGTGCCAGCTACCGTCGGGTAGCCAAAAACATTCAGTACTTC. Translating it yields CASYRRVAKNIQYF.

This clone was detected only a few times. Here the CDR3 DNA reads TGTGCCTGGAGTAAAACAGGGGATCAGCCCCAGCATTTT. It translates to CAWSKTGDQPQHF. The gene calls are TRBV30 and TRBJ1-5; 7 bases are a match to TRBD1. The CDR3 is made up of 13 amino acids. Germline CDR1 is GTSNPN and CDR2 is SVGIG (reference sequence). The junction had 3 bases not matched to a gene; V was cut back by 2 bases and J by 5 bases.

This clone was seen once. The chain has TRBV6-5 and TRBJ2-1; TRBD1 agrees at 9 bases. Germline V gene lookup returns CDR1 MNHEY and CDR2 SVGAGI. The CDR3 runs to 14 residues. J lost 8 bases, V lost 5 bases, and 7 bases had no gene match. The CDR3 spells CASSRRQGGDEQFF. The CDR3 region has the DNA TGTGCCAGCAGTCGGAGACAGGGGGGCGATGAGCAGTTCTTC.

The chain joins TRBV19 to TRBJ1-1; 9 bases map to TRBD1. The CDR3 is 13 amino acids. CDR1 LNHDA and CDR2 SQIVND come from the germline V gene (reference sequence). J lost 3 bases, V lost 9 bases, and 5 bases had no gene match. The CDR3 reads CASTQGAYTEAFF. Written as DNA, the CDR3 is TGTGCCAGCACACAGGGGGCCTACACTGAAGCTTTCTTT. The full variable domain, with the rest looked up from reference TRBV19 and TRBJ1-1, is DGGITQSPKYLFRKEGQNVTLSCEQNLNHDAMYWYRQDPGQGLRLIYYSQIVNDFQKGDIAEGYSVSREKKESFPLTVTSAQKNPTAFYLCASTQGAYTEAFFGQGTRLTVV.

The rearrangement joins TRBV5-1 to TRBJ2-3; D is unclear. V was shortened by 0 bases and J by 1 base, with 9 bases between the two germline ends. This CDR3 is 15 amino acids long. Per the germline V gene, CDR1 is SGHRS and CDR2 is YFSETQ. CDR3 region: CASSLEFSGTDTQYF. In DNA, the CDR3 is TGCGCCAGCAGCTTGGAATTCTCGGGCACAGATACGCAGTATTTT.

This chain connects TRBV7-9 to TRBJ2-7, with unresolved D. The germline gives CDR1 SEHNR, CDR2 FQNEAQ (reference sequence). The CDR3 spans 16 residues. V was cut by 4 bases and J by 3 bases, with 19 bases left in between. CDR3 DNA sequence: TGTGCCAGCAGCTCACCAAGTTCCCCACAAAACTACGAGCAGTACTTC. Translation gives CASSSPSSPQNYEQYF.

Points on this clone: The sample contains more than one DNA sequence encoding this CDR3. CDR3: CASSFGENTEAFF. The CDR3, as DNA: TGTGCCAGCAGCTTCGGGGAGAACACTGAAGCTTTCTTT. J is TRBJ1-1 and V is TRBV11-3, with unresolved D. The germline gives CDR1 SGHNT, CDR2 YENEEA. CDR3 size: 13 residues. Trimming took off 3 bases at V and 1 base at J, with 6 bases between the two ends.